This is a list of T cell receptor beta chains from one sample in a study of T cells in Graves' hyperthyroidism and ophthalmopathy. TCRdb used MiXCR to reprocess the multiplex PCR reads, holding one entry per CDR3 protein. Of approximately 700,000 distinct CDR3 sequences in the sample, about 17% were seen once. Source material: blood. These receptors all stem from a young man with Graves' hyperthyroidism. Both conserved end residues are part of each CDR3.

J: TRBJ2-5
V: TRBV9
CDR3: CASSAGHQQGETQYF

J: TRBJ2-7
V: TRBV6-7
CDR3: CASSYSNREQYF

J: TRBJ2-7
V: TRBV29-1
CDR3: CSGGAGEGYEQYF

J: TRBJ2-3
V: TRBV6-1
CDR3: CASSEGFVGARTDTQYF

J: TRBJ1-1
V: TRBV15
CDR3: CATSIGRGTEAFF

J: TRBJ2-4
V: TRBV13
CDR3: CASSFGGAAKNIQYF

J: TRBJ2-3
V: TRBV3-1
CDR3: CASSPSWGADTQYF

J: TRBJ2-1
V: TRBV28
CDR3: CATGLAGNEQFF

J: TRBJ2-1
V: TRBV29-1
CDR3: CSVGLTAGSSYNEQFF

J: TRBJ2-3
V: TRBV28
CDR3: CANSFSGRDDTQYF

J: TRBJ2-5
V: TRBV9
CDR3: CASSGTSGFSGRETQYF

J: TRBJ1-5
V: TRBV2
CDR3: CASSKDSNQPQHF

J: TRBJ2-7
V: TRBV3-1
CDR3: CASSQPSSGSYEQYF

J: TRBJ1-2
V: TRBV9
CDR3: CASSVAAGIDGYTF

J: TRBJ2-3
V: TRBV20-1
CDR3: CSARVSGGTDTQYF

J: TRBJ2-7
V: TRBV28
CDR3: CASSFRDRGYYEQYF

J: TRBJ2-1
V: TRBV12-5
CDR3: CASGTSRGISYNEQFF

J: TRBJ2-1
V: TRBV28
CDR3: CASSSGTSVGNEQFF

J: TRBJ2-7
V: TRBV28
CDR3: CASSLGDEPYEQYF

J: TRBJ2-7
V: TRBV12-3/TRBV12-4
CDR3: CASSLFRGDEQYF

J: TRBJ1-1
V: TRBV30
CDR3: CACVSRQGNTEAFF

J: TRBJ2-5
V: TRBV3-1
CDR3: CASSQGQRKTAQYF

J: TRBJ2-7
V: TRBV6-1
CDR3: CASRPGLNSYEQYF

J: TRBJ2-1
V: TRBV28
CDR3: CASSFLPGGNRGNEQFF

J: TRBJ1-2
V: TRBV24-1
CDR3: CATSDFGQINGYTF

J: TRBJ2-3
V: TRBV2
CDR3: CASRSQGSTDTQYF

J: TRBJ2-7
V: TRBV5-4
CDR3: CASSASGPAYEQYF

J: TRBJ2-7
V: TRBV28
CDR3: CGSGSSSYEQYF

J: TRBJ2-5
V: TRBV18
CDR3: CASSPLGDWMETQYF

J: TRBJ2-1
V: TRBV7-2
CDR3: CASSYLTRVEEQFF

J: TRBJ1-2
V: TRBV28
CDR3: CASSRWTGGDYGYTF

J: TRBJ1-3
V: TRBV28
CDR3: CAIHSSTDYSGNTIYF

J: TRBJ2-7
V: TRBV20-1
CDR3: CSARGGLAGGYYYEQYF

J: TRBJ2-7
V: TRBV2
CDR3: CASSLREGYEQYF

J: TRBJ2-5
V: TRBV20-1
CDR3: CSARVSGSRETQYF

J: TRBJ1-1
V: TRBV20-1
CDR3: CSARVVVSDEPFF

J: TRBJ1-2
V: TRBV2
CDR3: CASSDKTGFIYGYTF

J: TRBJ2-1
V: TRBV19
CDR3: CASSRRTSGDNEQFF

J: TRBJ2-1
V: TRBV20-1
CDR3: CNARDPSPAGAYNEQFF

J: TRBJ1-3
V: TRBV5-1
CDR3: CASSPGGQSSGNTIYF

J: TRBJ2-7
V: TRBV28
CDR3: CASSSYTGLVGYEQYF

J: TRBJ1-1
V: TRBV29-1
CDR3: CSVCSRMNTEAFF

J: TRBJ2-1
V: TRBV12-3/TRBV12-4
CDR3: CASRDRGAYNEQFF

J: TRBJ1-1
V: TRBV2
CDR3: CASSGDGEAFF

J: TRBJ1-1
V: TRBV5-6
CDR3: CASTTVREMNTEAFF

J: TRBJ2-7
V: TRBV6-2/TRBV6-3
CDR3: CASSFGGAHEQYF

J: TRBJ1-1
V: TRBV29-1
CDR3: CSGRGFTEAFF

J: TRBJ2-7
V: TRBV25-1
CDR3: CASRAGGTYEQYF

J: TRBJ2-3
V: TRBV7-2
CDR3: CASLRGGNPTDTQYF

J: TRBJ2-7
V: TRBV5-1
CDR3: CASSPETLALSYEQYF

J: TRBJ1-5
V: TRBV27
CDR3: CASSSGGPSGSNQPQHF

J: TRBJ2-7
V: TRBV7-2
CDR3: CASSSGRTSFVEQYF

J: TRBJ2-3
V: TRBV24-1
CDR3: CATSDSGTGSTDTQYF

J: TRBJ2-4
V: TRBV7-9
CDR3: CASSFPGTPGAKNIQYF

J: TRBJ2-7
V: TRBV12-3/TRBV12-4
CDR3: CASSWGGAGEQYF

J: TRBJ2-3
V: TRBV7-2
CDR3: CASSLAPSGSVGDTQYF

J: TRBJ2-3
V: TRBV5-4
CDR3: CASSPGPATSTDTQYF

J: TRBJ2-1
V: TRBV28
CDR3: CASSLFSSYNEQFF